This is a list of T cell receptor beta chains from one sample in a study of blood T cells in healthy people across ages. TCRdb ran MiXCR on the 5' RACE reads and lists one entry per CDR3 protein. The data contain about 1.6 million distinct CDR3 sequences, about 35% of them singletons. Specimen: blood. Source of these receptors: a young woman in good health. Each CDR3 is given with its conserved first and last residue. The D gene is left open where the match is weak. Only part of the rows carry a size: once, few, many, or a class if the clone is expanded.

>TRBD1|few|TRBV6-2/TRBV6-3|TRBJ1-2
CASIKSGGRNYGYTF
TGTGCCAGCATCAAATCAGGGGGTAGGAACTATGGCTACACCTTC
>NA|few|TRBV29-1|TRBJ1-1
CSDRGFFTEAFF
TGCAGCGATCGGGGTTTTTTCACTGAAGCTTTCTTT
>NA|NA|TRBV5-5|TRBJ1-2
CASSQGPTDGYTF
TGTGCCAGCAGCCAGGGACCTACCGATGGCTACACCTTC
>TRBD1|NA|TRBV7-9|TRBJ1-5
CASQRGGTAPGSNQPQHF
TGTGCCAGCCAAAGAGGCGGGACAGCCCCTGGGAGCAATCAGCCCCAGCATTTT
>NA|NA|TRBV5-6|TRBJ2-5
CASSLRLAPIPGTQYF
TGTGCCAGCAGCTTACGGCTAGCCCCGATTCCGGGGACCCAGTACTTC
>NA|NA|TRBV2|TRBJ2-4
CAGRERVAKNIQYF
TGTGCCGGCCGAGAGCGGGTAGCCAAAAACATTCAGTACTTC
>NA|few|TRBV28|TRBJ1-2
CASSFPPGRGENYGYTF
TGTGCCAGCAGTTTTCCCCCGGGACGCGGAGAAAACTATGGCTACACCTTC
>TRBD2|many|TRBV29-1|TRBJ2-1
CSVDSDSDSGSLVPYNEQFF
TGCAGCGTTGACAGTGACTCTGATAGCGGGAGTCTTGTACCGTACAATGAGCAGTTCTTC
>NA|NA|TRBV5-5|TRBJ1-4
CVSRLGASTNEKLFF
TGTGTCAGCAGACTAGGAGCGTCAACTAATGAAAAACTGTTTTTT
>NA|NA|TRBV20-1|TRBJ2-5
CSATGRGSGEYQETQYF
TGCAGTGCTACAGGCCGGGGGTCCGGGGAGTACCAAGAGACCCAGTACTTC
>NA|few|TRBV4-2|TRBJ2-7
CASSPGSLDPPYEQYF
TGTGCCAGCAGCCCCGGTAGTCTGGACCCACCGTACGAGCAGTACTTC
>TRBD1|few|TRBV29-1|TRBJ2-3
CSVRGGREDGEGTQYF
TGCAGCGTGAGAGGGGGCCGAGAGGACGGAGAGGGTACGCAGTATTTT
>NA|many|TRBV6-6|TRBJ2-6
CASSYPGRRTGANVLTF
TGTGCCAGCAGTTACCCAGGACGACGCACTGGGGCCAACGTCCTGACTTTC
>NA|NA|TRBV11-2|TRBJ2-3
CASRSHSIHSTDTQYF
TGTGCCAGCAGATCACACTCCATACATAGCACAGATACGCAGTATTTT
>NA|few|TRBV5-1|TRBJ2-1
CASSLDPYVNEQFF
TGCGCCAGCAGCTTGGATCCGTACGTCAATGAGCAGTTCTTC
>NA|few|TRBV29-1|TRBJ2-7
CSVEKAGGAYEQYF
TGCAGCGTTGAAAAGGCAGGGGGGGCCTACGAGCAGTACTTC
>TRBD2|NA|TRBV20-1|TRBJ2-7
CSGEGLAGAYEQYF
TGCAGTGGTGAAGGACTAGCGGGGGCCTACGAGCAGTACTTC
>NA|NA|TRBV20-1|TRBJ2-1
CSAVARSGTYNGQFF
TGCAGTGCTGTGGCCCGTAGCGGCACCTACAATGGGCAGTTCTTC
>NA|once|TRBV27|TRBJ1-1
CASSLLGRGANTEAFF
TGTGCCAGCAGTTTATTAGGAAGGGGCGCGAACACTGAAGCTTTCTTT
>NA|many|TRBV10-3|TRBJ2-5
CAISERGAAQETQYF
TGTGCCATCAGTGAGAGGGGGGCAGCCCAAGAGACCCAGTACTTC
>NA|few|TRBV6-6|TRBJ1-2
CASSSTFAAGVGYTF
TGTGCCAGCAGTTCTACTTTTGCGGCAGGGGTCGGCTACACCTTC
>TRBD1|few|TRBV20-1|TRBJ2-3
CSARPPGQGEDTQYF
TGCAGTGCTAGACCTCCGGGACAGGGGGAAGATACGCAGTATTTT
>NA|NA|TRBV3-1|TRBJ1-1
CASRLTGRNTEAFF
TGTGCCAGCAGGCTTACAGGGAGGAACACTGAAGCTTTCTTT
>NA|NA|TRBV15|TRBJ2-7
CATSIRGSYEQYF
TGTGCCACCAGCATCAGGGGCTCCTACGAGCAGTACTTC
>TRBD2|NA|TRBV24-1|TRBJ2-2
CATSDWVASGSAGELFF
TGTGCCACCAGTGATTGGGTGGCTAGCGGGAGCGCCGGGGAGCTGTTTTTT
>TRBD2|NA|TRBV7-8|TRBJ2-7
CASSWEGLEQYF
TGTGCCAGCAGCTGGGAGGGGCTGGAGCAGTACTTC
>TRBD2|few|TRBV20-1|TRBJ2-5
CSARDPSGVETQYF
TGCAGTGCTAGAGACCCTAGCGGCGTGGAGACCCAGTACTTC
>NA|many|TRBV5-5|TRBJ1-5
CASSLQDYSNQPQHF
TGTGCCAGCAGCTTGCAGGACTATAGCAATCAGCCCCAGCATTTT
>NA|many|TRBV27|TRBJ1-4
CASSLRRQGSEKLFF
TGTGCCAGCAGTTTAAGGAGGCAGGGGTCCGAAAAACTGTTTTTT
>TRBD2|NA|TRBV6-5|TRBJ2-2
CASSYTGGSGELFF
TGTGCCAGCAGTTACACGGGAGGATCTGGGGAGCTGTTTTTT
>NA|NA|TRBV5-6|TRBJ1-1
CASIPSRLNTEAFF
TGTGCCAGCATCCCTTCCCGCCTGAACACTGAAGCTTTCTTT
>NA|few|TRBV7-3|TRBJ2-7
CASSLNLRGMTSDEQYF
TGTGCCAGCAGCTTAAATCTCCGGGGAATGACCTCTGACGAGCAGTACTTC
>NA|NA|TRBV9|TRBJ2-1
CASSVDLPHEQFF
TGTGCCAGCAGCGTAGATTTACCCCATGAGCAGTTCTTC
>TRBD1|NA|TRBV27|TRBJ1-1
CASSTLPGTGANTEAFF
TGTGCCAGCAGTACTCTCCCCGGGACAGGGGCGAACACTGAAGCTTTCTTT
>TRBD1|NA|TRBV24-1|TRBJ2-6
CATSDSDRAELSGADVLTF
TGTGCCACCAGTGACTCTGACAGGGCGGAACTCTCTGGGGCCGACGTCCTGACTTTC
>NA|few|TRBV9|TRBJ2-7
CASGTIYEQYF
TGTGCCAGCGGGACCATTTACGAGCAGTACTTC
>NA|few|TRBV18|TRBJ2-4
CASSSNNDNIQYF
TGTGCCAGCTCATCGAACAATGACAACATTCAGTACTTC
>NA|few|TRBV18|TRBJ1-2
CASSPSPGPYGYTF
TGTGCCAGCTCACCATCCCCGGGACCCTATGGCTACACCTTC
>NA|few|TRBV4-2|TRBJ2-3
CASSQVAGTRDTQYF
TGTGCCAGCAGCCAAGTCGCGGGGACCAGGGATACGCAGTATTTT
>TRBD2|NA|TRBV12-3/TRBV12-4|TRBJ2-1
CASSLFPSGRFNEQFF
TGTGCCAGCAGTTTATTCCCTAGCGGGAGATTTAATGAGCAGTTCTTC
>NA|NA|TRBV6-5|TRBJ1-1
CASRPGTWSAEAFF
TGTGCCAGCAGGCCCGGGACATGGTCGGCTGAAGCTTTCTTT
>TRBD2|NA|TRBV27|TRBJ2-7
CASSLSPTYSGSLYEQYF
TGTGCCAGCAGTTTATCCCCTACATATAGCGGGAGTCTTTACGAGCAGTACTTC
>NA|once|TRBV6-1|TRBJ1-5
CASRAGRSNQPQHF
TGTGCCAGCAGGGCGGGTCGTAGCAATCAGCCCCAGCATTTT
>NA|few|TRBV4-1|TRBJ1-2
CASSQDRGLDYGYTF
TGCGCCAGCAGCCAAGATAGGGGCCTAGACTATGGCTACACCTTC
>NA|NA|TRBV12-3/TRBV12-4|TRBJ1-5
CASSPQGRGDQPQHF
TGTGCCAGCAGTCCTCAGGGGAGAGGGGATCAGCCCCAGCATTTT
>NA|once|TRBV25-1|TRBJ2-2
CASKGGTGELFF
TGTGCCAGCAAGGGTGGCACCGGGGAGCTGTTTTTT
>NA|NA|TRBV6-6|TRBJ2-7
CASSSQGGGNYEQYF
TGTGCCAGCAGTTCCCAGGGCGGAGGGAACTACGAGCAGTACTTC
>NA|few|TRBV7-8|TRBJ1-2
CASSLGGGQPLGGYTF
TGTGCCAGCAGCTTAGGGGGCGGACAGCCCCTTGGTGGCTACACCTTC
>TRBD2|few|TRBV9|TRBJ2-7
CASSVGGSGSSYEQYF
TGTGCCAGCAGCGTAGGGGGTAGCGGGTCCTCCTACGAGCAGTACTTC
>TRBD2|NA|TRBV5-1|TRBJ2-7
CASSKGLAEYEQYF
TGCGCCAGCAGCAAGGGACTAGCGGAATACGAGCAGTACTTC
>NA|few|TRBV2|TRBJ2-5
CASSVYRTEQETQYF
TGTGCCAGCAGTGTTTATCGAACAGAACAAGAGACCCAGTACTTC
>NA|NA|TRBV9|TRBJ2-6
CASSARELAGRYSGANVLTF
TGTGCCAGCAGCGCTAGGGAATTGGCAGGCAGATACTCTGGGGCCAACGTCCTGACTTTC
>NA|NA|TRBV20-1|TRBJ2-4
CSAYGPIAKNIQYF
TGCAGTGCTTACGGACCCATAGCCAAAAACATTCAGTACTTC
>NA|NA|TRBV7-2|TRBJ2-1
CASTEYNEQFF
TGTGCCAGCACGGAGTACAATGAGCAGTTCTTC
>NA|NA|TRBV14|TRBJ1-5
CASSQVGLGQPQHF
TGTGCCAGCAGCCAAGTGGGGTTGGGCCAGCCCCAGCATTTT
>NA|NA|TRBV14|TRBJ1-1
CASSHRKSMNTEAFF
TGTGCCAGCAGCCATAGGAAAAGCATGAACACTGAAGCTTTCTTT